This T cell receptor beta chain came from a study of T cells in Graves' hyperthyroidism and ophthalmopathy (dated by TCRdb to the late 2010s). Regarding the research as a whole: Peripheral blood was sampled at the time of initial diagnosis, prior to any treatment. To identify TCR V-J signatures that set the groups apart, the researchers used a discovery cohort of 95 to 100 patients, made up of under 45 with Graves' ophthalmopathy and 55 to 65 with stable Graves' hyperthyroidism. An independent validation cohort of under 20 hyperthyroidism patients and over 15 patients who later progressed to ophthalmopathy tested prospective prediction of ophthalmopathy. For training and testing, the roughly 97 patients in the discovery cohort were randomly divided in a 7:3 ratio. In addition, the study compared T-cell repertoires in thyroid tissue and in blood from 6 or 7 Graves' hyperthyroidism patients. Following sampling, methimazole starting at 30 mg daily was given to hyperthyroidism patients, and high-dose intravenous methylprednisolone was given to ophthalmopathy patients. The paper describes TCR Vbeta CDR3 sequencing of fewer than 150 peripheral blood samples, made up of 43 ophthalmopathy patients, approximately 76 hyperthyroidism patients and some 17 progressor patients.

The TCR beta CDR3 regions were amplified from RNA transcripts. For the first round of RT-PCR on the TCR CDR3, the HTBI primer set was used together with the Qiagen OneStep RT-PCR kit. Libraries were constructed in a second round of multiplex PCR, after which size selection and purification were carried out. Sequencing of the libraries was done on an Illumina HiSeq2000 using paired-end 100 bp reads. On the study's bioinformatics: SOAPnuke was used to process the raw data, with reads discarded if the reads contained adapters or uncalled bases, had a mean Phred below 15, or lacked an exact constant-primer or identifier match. High-quality paired reads were merged using COPE v1.2.5, and each unique nucleotide sequence was defined as a clonotype. Clonotypes were aligned to IMGT TRBV, TRBD and TRBJ reference segments using MiTCR v1.1. Analysis was restricted to V-J combinations with a frequency above 0.0001, which covered just over 98% of repertoires. The TCS score was defined as the ratio of F50 (clonal expansion) to E x V (chaos), calculated using BLOSUM62-based TCRdist between CDR3 peptides within each V-J. Welch's t-statistics and random forest reduced 500 to 650 V-J features to roughly 13, which were used in a naive Bayes classifier (R e1071). The public reads were reprocessed in TCRdb via fastp at Q25 and MiXCR, keeping in-frame beta chains. All rows with the same CDR3 protein become a single entry with the most common DNA and genes. These V and J calls rely on TCRdb rather than the paper's analysis. This sample holds hundreds of thousands of distinct CDR3 sequences; roughly 14% were observed only once. Jointly, the top ten make up approximately 12% of the sample.

What the authors observed across the whole study: During validation, the model predicted progression to ophthalmopathy a median of around 6 months ahead of onset, with almost 71% sensitivity and less than 85% specificity. Most expanded thyroid clonotypes (frequency above 0.001) were also found in blood, which suggests that blood repertoires may mirror thyroid immune responses. In cross-validation, a model built on a 13 V-J signature told ophthalmopathy apart from stable hyperthyroidism with under 90% sensitivity and about 81% specificity, and in testing the same model reached 80%/75%. Sample size was not statistically predetermined, and blinding of investigators to group allocation was not performed.

This clonotype has at least ten counts. No antigen is known for it. No per-base quality is available; no much larger clone lies one base away. CDR1 and CDR2, per the germline V gene, are SGHTS and YDEGEE. Trimming at the junction amounts to 2 bases on V and 1 base on J, and the germline ends lie 11 bases apart. The CDR3 sequence holds 15 residues, the cysteine and phenylalanine included. Here the CDR3 DNA is all that survives: 45 bases in frame from base 1. In the ophthalmopathy patients, disease was moderately to severely active, with a Clinical Activity Score of 3 or more, a NOSPECS grade of 4 or more, and a duration of less than 3 months. Exclusion was applied to patients with uncontrolled infections, other autoimmune diseases, pregnancy or lactation. Diagnoses were based on clinical symptoms, serum thyroxine and TRAb, thyroid ultrasound and orbital computed tomography. PBMCs were separated from roughly 10 ml of fresh peripheral blood using Ficoll-Paque density gradient centrifugation. Total RNA was extracted using Trizol reagent, and RNA quality was assessed on an Agilent 2100 Bioanalyzer.

The chain is encoded by TRBV5-8 joined to TRBJ2-3; possibly the D gene is TRBD2, per 6 matching bases. This TCR was recovered from a woman in her forties or fifties with Graves' ophthalmopathy. Sequencing was carried out using blood. The DNA reads TGTGCCAGCAGCTTTGGCGGGATGGGCACAGATACGCAGTATTTT. Translated, it reads CASSFGGMGTDTQYF.